The 6 T cell receptor beta chains below were found in one sample sequenced in a study of CD8 T cells in Susac syndrome. Random hexamers served to reverse transcribe roughly 0.45 to 1 ug RNA. TCRdb re-called the immunoSEQ multiplex PCR reads through MiXCR, storing one row per CDR3 protein. The sample gives about 210,000 distinct CDR3 sequences, around 96% of which show up once; 0.085% to 0.095% is in the top ten. Sequencing was carried out using CD4+ T cells from PBMCs. Every receptor here comes from a human donor with multiple sclerosis.

The chain joins TRBV30 to TRBJ2-5, with D possibly TRBD1 on 6 matching bases. The CDR3 length is 12 residues. The V end was cut by 5 bases, the J end by 2 bases, with 9 bases between. CDR1 is GTSNPN, CDR2 SVGIG, per germline (reference sequence). In DNA, the CDR3 is TGTGCCTGGCAGGGGTTACAAGAGACCCAGTACTTC. This sequence encodes CAWQGLQETQYF.

The chain combines TRBV14 with TRBJ1-1; D gene uncertain. The germline gives CDR1 SGHDN, CDR2 FVKESK. The V end lost 7 bases, the J end lost 3 bases, and 12 bases lay between the germline ends. This CDR3 region has 13 residues. CDR3 residues: CASTREIYTEAFF. CDR3 DNA: TGTGCCAGCACCCGGGAGATATACACTGAAGCTTTCTTT.

The chain is built from TRBV7-9 and TRBJ1-2; 7 positions agree with TRBD1. Germline values: CDR1 SEHNR, CDR2 FQNEAQ (reference sequence). There are 14 residues in the CDR3. Trimming removed 7 bases from V and 2 bases from J; junction bases left unmatched: 7. The CDR3, as DNA: TGTGCCAGCACCAGGGGGAAATCAAACTATGGCTACACCTTC. It codes for CASTRGKSNYGYTF.

The V call is TRBV15, the J call TRBJ2-2; D unclear. V dropped 1 base and J dropped 1 base, with 4 bases sitting between them. This CDR3 contains 14 residues. Germline V gives CDR1 LNHNV, CDR2 YYDKDF (reference sequence). CDR3 bases: TGTGCCACCAGCAGAGGGCAGAACACCGGGGAGCTGTTTTTT. Its protein is CATSRGQNTGELFF.

In its sample, this clonotype was seen a few times. The chain uses TRBV3-1 and TRBJ2-2, with TRBD2 matching 7 bases. Germline loops: CDR1 LGHDT, CDR2 YNNKEL (reference sequence). This CDR3 has 14 amino acids. After removal of 6 bases from V and 2 bases from J, the junction contained 3 bases not matched to a gene. For the CDR3, the DNA is TGTGCCAGCAGTTTAGCGGGTAACACCGGGGAGCTGTTTTTT. Its translation: CASSLAGNTGELFF.

The chain combines TRBV29-1 with TRBJ2-5, with D maybe TRBD2 (6 bases). Looked up from germline, CDR1 is SQVTM and CDR2 is ANQGSEA. CDR3 length equals 17 residues. Trimming cost V 1 base and J 5 bases, with 23 bases left between them. The CDR3 sequence: CSVEGTAGSLGRETQYF. For the CDR3, the DNA is TGCAGCGTTGAAGGGACCGCGGGATCTTTAGGCAGGGAGACCCAGTACTTC.